This TCR beta chain was observed in a study of memory CD4+ T cells and cytomegalovirus serostatus. Whole-study context: This sample comes from healthy Belgian adults, under 10 CMV seropositive, around 26 seronegative.

Study-level points and caveats: CD4+ memory repertoires contained about 40% of the roughly 160 reported CMV TCRbeta sequences. Median bootstrapped AUC for CMV status was just over 0.94 originally, about 0.9 US-trained.

The sort gate was single viable CD3+CD4+CD8-CD45RO+ cells for memory CD4+ T cells. Some clones are missing from TCRdb's copy, which holds only in-frame ones; the method was immunoSEQ multiplex PCR. The sample carries 50,000 to 65,000 clones, roughly 80% recorded once. CDR3 length: 13 amino acids. The J segment lost 2 bases and the V segment lost 6 bases, leaving 0 bases of the junction unmatched. Germline V gene data show CDR1 as SNHLY and CDR2 as FYNNEI. Remarks on this clone: What it recognizes is unknown.

The genes are TRBV2 and TRBJ1-5, with 8 bases that match TRBD1. This TCR derives from an adult in good health and CMV-seronegative. The sequenced sample was memory CD4+ T cells from blood. The chain's CDR3 is CASRDRGNQPQHF. The CDR3 DNA reads TGTGCCAGCAGGGACAGGGGCAATCAGCCCCAGCATTTT.